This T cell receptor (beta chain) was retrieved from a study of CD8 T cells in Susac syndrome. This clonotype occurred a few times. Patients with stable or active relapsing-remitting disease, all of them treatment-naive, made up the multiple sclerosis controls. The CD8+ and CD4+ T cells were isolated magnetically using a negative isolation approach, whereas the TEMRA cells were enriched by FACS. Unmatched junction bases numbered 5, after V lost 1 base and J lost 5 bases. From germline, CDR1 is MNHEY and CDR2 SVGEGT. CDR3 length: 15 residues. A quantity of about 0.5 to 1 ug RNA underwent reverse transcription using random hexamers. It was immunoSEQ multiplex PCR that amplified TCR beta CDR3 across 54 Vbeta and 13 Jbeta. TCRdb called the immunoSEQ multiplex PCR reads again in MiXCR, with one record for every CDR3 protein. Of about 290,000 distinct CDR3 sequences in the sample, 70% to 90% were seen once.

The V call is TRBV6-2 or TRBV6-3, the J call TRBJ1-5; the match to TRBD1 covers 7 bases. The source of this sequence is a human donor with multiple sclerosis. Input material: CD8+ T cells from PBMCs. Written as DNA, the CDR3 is TGTGCCAGCAGTTACTTCAGGACAGGTGATCAGCCCCAGCATTTT. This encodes CASSYFRTGDQPQHF.